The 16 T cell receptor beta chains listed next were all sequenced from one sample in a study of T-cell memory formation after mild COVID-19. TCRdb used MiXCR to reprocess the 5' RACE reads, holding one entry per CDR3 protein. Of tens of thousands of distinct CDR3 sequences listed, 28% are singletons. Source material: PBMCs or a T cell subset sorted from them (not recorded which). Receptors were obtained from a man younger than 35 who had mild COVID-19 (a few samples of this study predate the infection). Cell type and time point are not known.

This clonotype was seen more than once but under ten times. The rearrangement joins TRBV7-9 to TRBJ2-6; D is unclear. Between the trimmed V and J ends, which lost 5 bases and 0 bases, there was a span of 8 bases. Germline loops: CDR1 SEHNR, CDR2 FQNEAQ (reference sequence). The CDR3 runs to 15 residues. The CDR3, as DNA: TGTGCCAGCAGCGGAACAATCTCTGGGGCCAACGTCCTGACTTTC. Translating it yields CASSGTISGANVLTF.

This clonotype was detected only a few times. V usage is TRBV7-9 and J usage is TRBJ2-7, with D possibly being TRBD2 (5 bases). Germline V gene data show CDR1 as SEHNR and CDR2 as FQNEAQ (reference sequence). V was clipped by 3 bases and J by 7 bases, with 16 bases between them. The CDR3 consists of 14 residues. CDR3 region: CASSFIPRSGEQYF. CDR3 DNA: TGTGCCAGCAGCTTTATTCCGCGGTCGGGAGAGCAGTACTTC.

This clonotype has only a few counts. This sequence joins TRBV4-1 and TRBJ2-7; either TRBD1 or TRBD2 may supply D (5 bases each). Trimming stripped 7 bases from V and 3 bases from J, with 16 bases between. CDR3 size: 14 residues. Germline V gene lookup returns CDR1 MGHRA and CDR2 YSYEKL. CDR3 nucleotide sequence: TGCGCCAGCATTGATCGGGGACCCGACTACGAGCAGTACTTC. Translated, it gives CASIDRGPDYEQYF.

CDR3 nucleotide sequence: TGTGCCAGCAGTTACGGAGACAGAATTTACGAGCAGTACGTC. It codes for CASSYGDRIYEQYV. This chain uses TRBV6-2 or TRBV6-3 with TRBJ2-7, with D tentatively TRBD1 (5 bases). With 2 bases removed from V and 4 bases from J, the gap between germline ends came to 12 bases. The CDR3 is made up of 14 amino acids. Germline CDR1 and CDR2: MNHEY and SVGEGT.

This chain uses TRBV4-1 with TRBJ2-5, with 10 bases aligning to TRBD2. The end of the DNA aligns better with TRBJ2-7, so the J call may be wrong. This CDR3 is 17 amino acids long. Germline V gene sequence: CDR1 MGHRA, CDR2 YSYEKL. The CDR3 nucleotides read TGCGCCAGCAGCCAAGTTCCCCGACTAGCGGGCAGCTACGAGCAGTACTTC. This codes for CASSQVPRLAGSYEQYF.

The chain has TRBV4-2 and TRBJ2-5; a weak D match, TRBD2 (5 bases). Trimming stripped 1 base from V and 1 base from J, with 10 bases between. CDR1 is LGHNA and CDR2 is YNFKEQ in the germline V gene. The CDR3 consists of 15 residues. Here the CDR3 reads CASSQGLRGQETQYF. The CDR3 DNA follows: TGTGCCAGCAGCCAAGGTCTACGGGGCCAAGAGACCCAGTACTTC.

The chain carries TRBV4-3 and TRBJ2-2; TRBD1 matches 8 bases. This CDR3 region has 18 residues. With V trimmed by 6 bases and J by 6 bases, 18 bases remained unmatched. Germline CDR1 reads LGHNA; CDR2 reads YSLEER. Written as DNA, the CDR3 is TGCGCCAGCAGGCCAGCCAAGTTCAGGGGGCAGGTGGCCGGGGAGCTGTTTTTT. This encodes CASRPAKFRGQVAGELFF.

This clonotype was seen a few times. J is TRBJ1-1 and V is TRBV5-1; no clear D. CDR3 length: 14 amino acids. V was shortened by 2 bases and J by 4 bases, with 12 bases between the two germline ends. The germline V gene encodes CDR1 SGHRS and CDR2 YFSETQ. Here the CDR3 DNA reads TGCGCCAGCAGCTTTCCGGTAGGAGGCACTGAAGCTTTCTTT. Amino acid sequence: CASSFPVGGTEAFF.

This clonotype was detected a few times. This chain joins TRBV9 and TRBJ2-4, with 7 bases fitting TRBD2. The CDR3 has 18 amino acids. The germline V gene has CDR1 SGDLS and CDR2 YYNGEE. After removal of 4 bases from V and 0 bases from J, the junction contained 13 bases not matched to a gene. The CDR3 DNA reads TGTGCCAGCAGCCCCCGGGGAGGGCAGCCGCTAGCCAAAAACATTCAGTACTTC. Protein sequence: CASSPRGGQPLAKNIQYF.

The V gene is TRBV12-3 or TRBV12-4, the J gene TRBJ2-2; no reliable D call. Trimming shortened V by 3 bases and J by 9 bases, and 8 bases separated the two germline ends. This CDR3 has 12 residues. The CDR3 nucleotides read TGTGCCAGCAGTTTTTGGGCCCGGGAGCTGTTTTTT. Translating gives CASSFWARELFF.

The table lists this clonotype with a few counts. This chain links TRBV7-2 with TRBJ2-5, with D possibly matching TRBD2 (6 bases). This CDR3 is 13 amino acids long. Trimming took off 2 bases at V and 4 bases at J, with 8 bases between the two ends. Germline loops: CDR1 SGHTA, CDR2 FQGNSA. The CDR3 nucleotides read TGTGCCAGCAGCTTATGGGACTCAGAGACCCAGTACTTC. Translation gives CASSLWDSETQYF.

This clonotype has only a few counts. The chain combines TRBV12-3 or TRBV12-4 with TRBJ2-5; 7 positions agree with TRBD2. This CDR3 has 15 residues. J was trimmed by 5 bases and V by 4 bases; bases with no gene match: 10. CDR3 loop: CASSSPPAGLETQYF. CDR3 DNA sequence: TGTGCCAGCAGTTCCCCCCCAGCGGGGCTGGAGACCCAGTACTTC.

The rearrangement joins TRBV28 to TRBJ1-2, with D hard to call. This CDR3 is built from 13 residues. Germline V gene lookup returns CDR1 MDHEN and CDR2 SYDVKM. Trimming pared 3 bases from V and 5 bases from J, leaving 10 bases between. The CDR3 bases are TGTGCCAGCAGTTTGGAGGGATGGTATGGCTACACCTTC. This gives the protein CASSLEGWYGYTF.

Written as DNA, the CDR3 is TGTGCCAGCAGCTTACCCCCAGGGTCCTTCTATGGCTACACCTTC. Translating it yields CASSLPPGSFYGYTF. The chain recombines TRBV7-9 with TRBJ1-2; weak D call: TRBD1 (5 bases). The CDR3 spans 15 residues. V was cut by 2 bases and J by 4 bases, with 14 bases left in between. Germline V gene data show CDR1 as SEHNR and CDR2 as FQNEAQ (reference sequence). The variable domain in full, completed from reference TRBV7-9 and TRBJ1-2, reads DTGVSQNPRHKITKRGQNVTFRCDPISEHNRLYWYRQTLGQGPEFLTYFQNEAQLEKSRLLSDRFSAERPKGSFSTLEIQRTEQGDSAMYLCASSLPPGSFYGYTFGSGTRLTVV.

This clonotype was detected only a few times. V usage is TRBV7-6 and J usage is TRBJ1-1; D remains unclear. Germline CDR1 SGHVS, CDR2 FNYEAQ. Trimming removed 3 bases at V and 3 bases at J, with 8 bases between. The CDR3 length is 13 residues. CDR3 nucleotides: TGTGCCAGCAGCTTGGCAGACTACACTGAAGCTTTCTTT. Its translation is CASSLADYTEAFF.

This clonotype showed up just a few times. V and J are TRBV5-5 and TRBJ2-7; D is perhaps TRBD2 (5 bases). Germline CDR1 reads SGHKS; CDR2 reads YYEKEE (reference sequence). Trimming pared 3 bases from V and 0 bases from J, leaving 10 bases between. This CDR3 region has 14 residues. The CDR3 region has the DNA TGTGCCAGCAGCTACCCCGGGGACTCCTACGAGCAGTACGTC. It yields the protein CASSYPGDSYEQYV.